Each of the 3 T cell receptor beta chains below was sequenced from the same sample in a study of regulatory T cells in long-lasting Graves disease (dated by TCRdb to the early 2020s). Receptor amplification or capture employed multiplex PCR. The sequencing machine was an Illumina HiSeq 4000. CDR3 regions were amplified by Arm-PCR with iRepertoire HTBI primers to construct TCR beta libraries. The public reads were quality trimmed at Q25 with fastp and then assembled into clones with MiXCR by TCRdb, keeping productive beta chains. All rows with the same CDR3 protein become a single entry with the most common DNA and genes. This sample holds hundreds of thousands of distinct CDR3 sequences; about 15% were observed only once. About 25% of the sample is taken by the ten largest. The time point label corresponds to: newly diagnosed GD, antithyroid drugs for less than 3 months. For both TCR sequencing and RNA sequencing, RNA was extracted from PBMCs using TRIzol.

This sample also belongs to another study, concerning T cells in Graves' hyperthyroidism and ophthalmopathy.

The input for sequencing was peripheral blood mononuclear cells (PBMCs), taken at new diagnosis, from a patient treated with antithyroid drugs. These TCRs come from a woman aged 40 to 65 with Graves disease. Donor details come from another sample of the same person, matched by shared clones.

This clonotype was counted at least ten times. CDR3 region: CASSPIRQSQETQYF. The DNA for the CDR3 is TGTGCCAGCAGCCCTATTCGACAGTCCCAAGAGACCCAGTACTTC. V and J are TRBV11-2 and TRBJ2-5, with D possibly being TRBD1 (5 bases). V was trimmed by 5 bases and J by 1 base, leaving 14 bases between them. The CDR3 totals 15 residues. Per the germline V gene, CDR1 is SGHAT and CDR2 is FQNNGV.

This clonotype was picked up a small number of times. A read error may produce the germline difference seen at one junction end. The rearrangement joins TRBV20-1 to TRBJ1-4; a possible D gene is TRBD1 (5 bases). Per germline, CDR1 DFQATT and CDR2 SNEGSKA (reference sequence). The CDR3 is made up of 16 amino acids. CDR3 in DNA: TGTAGTGCTAGAGAGCCCCTAGGGGTAACTAATGAAAAACTGTTTTTT. Its protein is CSAREPLGVTNEKLFF.

This clonotype was recorded a few times. V and J are TRBV9 and TRBJ2-2; 8 bases are a match to TRBD1. The CDR3 has 17 residues. Germline loops: CDR1 SGDLS, CDR2 YYNGEE. After removal of 5 bases from V and 0 bases from J, the junction contained 9 bases not matched to a gene. Here the CDR3 reads CASRNDGTGANTGELFF. DNA for the CDR3: TGTGCCAGCAGGAATGATGGGACAGGCGCGAACACCGGGGAGCTGTTTTTT. The full variable domain, with the rest looked up from reference TRBV9 and TRBJ2-2, is DSGVTQTPKHLITATGQRVTLRCSPRSGDLSVYWYQQSLDQGLQFLIQYYNGEERAKGNILERFSAQQFPDLHSELNLSSLELGDSALYFCASRNDGTGANTGELFFGEGSRLTVL.